The source of this TCR beta chain is a study of blood T cell repertoires in COVID-19. Turning to the study itself: From the United States, Italy and Spain came samples of acute and convalescent COVID-19. PBMCs, B-cell-depleted T cells, or T cells were the source of the cDNA or gDNA that made up the material.

Losses at the gene ends were 1 base for V and 4 bases for J; bases not matched to a gene: 10. Per the germline V gene, CDR1 is MGHRA and CDR2 is YSYEKL. This CDR3 region has 17 residues. This clone has only a few counts. Authors' methods: Amplifying reference gene primers gave estimates of nucleated cell counts. Libraries were prepared by immunoSEQ multiplex PCR; TCRdb keeps only in-frame clonotypes and omits some of them. The DNA gave D and trimming, while V, J and clone size come from that table. The sample lists roughly 120,000 clones; 85% to 90% were seen once. The sequenced sample was peripheral blood. This chain connects TRBV4-1 to TRBJ2-5, with 9 bases aligning to TRBD2. The clonotype originates from an older woman with acute or convalescent COVID-19. The CDR3 spells CASSQAFGGGAGETQYF. CDR3 in DNA: TGCGCCAGCAGCCAAGCTTTTGGCGGGGGGGCTGGAGAGACCCAGTACTTC.